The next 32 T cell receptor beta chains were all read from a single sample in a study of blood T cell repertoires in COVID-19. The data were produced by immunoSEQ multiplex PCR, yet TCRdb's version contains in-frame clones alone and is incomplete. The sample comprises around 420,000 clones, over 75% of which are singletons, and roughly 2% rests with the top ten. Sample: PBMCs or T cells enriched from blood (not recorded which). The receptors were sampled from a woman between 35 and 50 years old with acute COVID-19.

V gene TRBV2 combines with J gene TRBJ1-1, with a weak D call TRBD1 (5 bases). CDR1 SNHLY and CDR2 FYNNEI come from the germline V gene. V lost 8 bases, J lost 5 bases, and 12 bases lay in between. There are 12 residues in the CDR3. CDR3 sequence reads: CASGRGGTEAFF. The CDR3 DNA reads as TGTGCCAGCGGCCGGGGGGGGACTGAAGCTTTCTTT. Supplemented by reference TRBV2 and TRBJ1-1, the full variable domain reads EPEVTQTPSHQVTQMGQEVILRCVPISNHLYFYWYRQILGQKVEFLVSFYNNEISEKSEIFDDQFSVERPDGSNFTLKIRSTKLEDSAMYFCASGRGGTEAFFGQGTRLTVV.

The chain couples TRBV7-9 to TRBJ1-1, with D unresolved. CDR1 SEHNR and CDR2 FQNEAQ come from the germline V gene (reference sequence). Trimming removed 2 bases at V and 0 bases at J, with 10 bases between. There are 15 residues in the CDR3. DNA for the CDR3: TGTGCCAGCAGCTTATCTGAAAGCATGAACACTGAAGCTTTCTTT. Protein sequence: CASSLSESMNTEAFF.

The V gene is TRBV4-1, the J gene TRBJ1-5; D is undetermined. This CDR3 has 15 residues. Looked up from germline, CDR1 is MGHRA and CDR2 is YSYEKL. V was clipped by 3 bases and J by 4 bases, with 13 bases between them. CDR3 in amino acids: CASSHPSGSNQPQHF. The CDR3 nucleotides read TGCGCCAGCAGCCATCCATCAGGATCAAATCAGCCCCAGCATTTT.

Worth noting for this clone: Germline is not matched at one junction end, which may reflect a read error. CDR3 in amino acids: CASRAGGTVNVF. The CDR3, as DNA: TGTGCCAGCAGGGCAGGGGGCACGGTAAACGTCTTT. This chain links TRBV27 with TRBJ1-1, with 8 bases matching TRBD1. CDR1 is MNHEY and CDR2 is SMNVEV in the germline V gene (reference sequence). The CDR3 is 12 residues long.

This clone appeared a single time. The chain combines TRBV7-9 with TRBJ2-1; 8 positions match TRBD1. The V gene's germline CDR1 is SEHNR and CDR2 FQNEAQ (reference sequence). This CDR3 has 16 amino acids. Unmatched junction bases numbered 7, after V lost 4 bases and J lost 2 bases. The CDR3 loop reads CASSSDRGMAYNEQFF. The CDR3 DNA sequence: TGTGCCAGCAGCTCCGACAGGGGAATGGCCTACAATGAGCAGTTCTTC.

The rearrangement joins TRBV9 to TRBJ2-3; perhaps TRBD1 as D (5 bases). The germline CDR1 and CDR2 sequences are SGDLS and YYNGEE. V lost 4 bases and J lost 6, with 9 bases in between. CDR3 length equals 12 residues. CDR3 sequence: CASSPSGDTQYF. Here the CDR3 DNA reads TGTGCCAGCAGCCCGTCAGGGGATACGCAGTATTTT.

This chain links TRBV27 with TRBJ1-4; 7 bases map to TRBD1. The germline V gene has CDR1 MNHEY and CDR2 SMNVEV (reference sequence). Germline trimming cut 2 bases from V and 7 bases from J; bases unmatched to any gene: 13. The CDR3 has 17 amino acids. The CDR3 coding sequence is TGTGCCAGCAGTTTAGGGGTCGGACAGGTTGGGGGTGAAAAACTGTTTTTT. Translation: CASSLGVGQVGGEKLFF.

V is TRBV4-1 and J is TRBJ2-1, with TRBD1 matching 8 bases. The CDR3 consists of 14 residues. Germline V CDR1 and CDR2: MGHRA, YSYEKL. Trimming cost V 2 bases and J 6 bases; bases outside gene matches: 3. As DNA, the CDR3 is TGCGCCAGCAGCCAAAGGCAGGGGGCCAATGAGCAGTTCTTC. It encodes CASSQRQGANEQFF.

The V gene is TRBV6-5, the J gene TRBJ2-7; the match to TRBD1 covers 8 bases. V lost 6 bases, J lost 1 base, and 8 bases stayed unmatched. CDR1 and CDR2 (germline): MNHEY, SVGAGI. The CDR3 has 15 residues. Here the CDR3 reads CASRWDGTGSYEQYF. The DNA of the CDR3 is TGTGCCAGCAGGTGGGACGGGACAGGTTCCTACGAGCAGTACTTC.

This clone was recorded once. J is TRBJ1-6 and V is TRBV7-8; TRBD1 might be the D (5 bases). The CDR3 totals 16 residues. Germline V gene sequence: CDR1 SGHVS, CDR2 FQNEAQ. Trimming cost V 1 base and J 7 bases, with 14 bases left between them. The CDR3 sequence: CASSLVTGEANSPLHF. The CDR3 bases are TGTGCCAGCAGCTTAGTTACGGGGGAGGCAAATTCACCCCTCCACTTT.

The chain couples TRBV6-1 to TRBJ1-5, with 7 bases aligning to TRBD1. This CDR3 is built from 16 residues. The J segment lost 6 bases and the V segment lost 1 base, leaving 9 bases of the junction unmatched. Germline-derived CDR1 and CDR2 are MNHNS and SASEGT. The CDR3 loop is CASSEEFRGEGQPQHF. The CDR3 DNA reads TGTGCCAGCAGTGAAGAGTTCAGGGGGGAAGGTCAGCCCCAGCATTTT.

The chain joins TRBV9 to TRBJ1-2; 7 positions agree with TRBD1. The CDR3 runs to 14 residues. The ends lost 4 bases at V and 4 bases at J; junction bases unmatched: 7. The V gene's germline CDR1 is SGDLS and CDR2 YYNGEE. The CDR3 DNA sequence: TGTGCCAGCAGCAACAGCCACAGGGGCTATGGCTACACCTTC. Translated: CASSNSHRGYGYTF.

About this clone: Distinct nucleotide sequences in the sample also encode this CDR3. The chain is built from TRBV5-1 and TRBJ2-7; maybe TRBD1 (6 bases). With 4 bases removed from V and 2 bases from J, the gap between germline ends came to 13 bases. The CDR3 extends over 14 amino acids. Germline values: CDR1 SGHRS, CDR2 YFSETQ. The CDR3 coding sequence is TGCGCCAGCAGCCTCGGGGACACCGCCTACGAGCAGTACTTC. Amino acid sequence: CASSLGDTAYEQYF.

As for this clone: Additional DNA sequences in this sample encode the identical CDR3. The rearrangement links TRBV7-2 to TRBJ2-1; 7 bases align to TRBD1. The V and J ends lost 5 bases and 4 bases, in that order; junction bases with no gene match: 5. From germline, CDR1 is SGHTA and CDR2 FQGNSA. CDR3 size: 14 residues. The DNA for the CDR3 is TGTGCCAGCAGCCTCGGGACAGCTTACAATGAGCAGTTCTTC. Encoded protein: CASSLGTAYNEQFF.

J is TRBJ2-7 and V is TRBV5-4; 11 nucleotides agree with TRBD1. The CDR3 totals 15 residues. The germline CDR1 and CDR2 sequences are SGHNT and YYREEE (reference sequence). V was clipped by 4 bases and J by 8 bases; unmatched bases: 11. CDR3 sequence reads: CASSPPRDRGTKQYF. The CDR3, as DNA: TGTGCCAGCAGCCCACCCCGGGACAGGGGGACCAAGCAGTACTTC.

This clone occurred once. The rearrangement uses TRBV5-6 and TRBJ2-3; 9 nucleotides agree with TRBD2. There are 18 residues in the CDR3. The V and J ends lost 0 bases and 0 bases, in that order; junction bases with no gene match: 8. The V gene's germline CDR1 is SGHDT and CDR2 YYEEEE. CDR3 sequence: CASSLVVSGGTSTDTQYF. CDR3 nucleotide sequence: TGTGCCAGCAGCTTGGTTGTTAGCGGGGGTACTAGCACAGATACGCAGTATTTT. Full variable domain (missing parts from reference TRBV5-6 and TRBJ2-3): DAGVTQSPTHLIKTRGQQVTLRCSPKSGHDTVSWYQQALGQGPQFIFQYYEEEERQRGNFPDRFSGHQFPNYSSELNVNALLLGDSALYLCASSLVVSGGTSTDTQYFGPGTRLTVL.

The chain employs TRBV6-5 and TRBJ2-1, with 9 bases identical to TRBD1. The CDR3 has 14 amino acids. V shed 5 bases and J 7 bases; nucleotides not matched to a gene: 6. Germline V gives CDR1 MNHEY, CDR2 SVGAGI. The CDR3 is CASSQLDRGNEQFF. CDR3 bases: TGTGCCAGCAGTCAGCTGGACAGGGGAAATGAGCAGTTCTTC.

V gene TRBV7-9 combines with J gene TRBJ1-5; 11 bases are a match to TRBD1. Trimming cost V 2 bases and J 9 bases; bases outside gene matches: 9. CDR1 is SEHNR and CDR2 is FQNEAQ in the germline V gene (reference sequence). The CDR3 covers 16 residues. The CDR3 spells CASSLSPGQGGGPQHF. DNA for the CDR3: TGTGCCAGCAGCTTATCCCCGGGACAGGGGGGAGGGCCCCAGCATTTT. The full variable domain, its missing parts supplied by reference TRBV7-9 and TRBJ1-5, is DTGVSQNPRHKITKRGQNVTFRCDPISEHNRLYWYRQTLGQGPEFLTYFQNEAQLEKSRLLSDRFSAERPKGSFSTLEIQRTEQGDSAMYLCASSLSPGQGGGPQHFGDGTRLSIL.

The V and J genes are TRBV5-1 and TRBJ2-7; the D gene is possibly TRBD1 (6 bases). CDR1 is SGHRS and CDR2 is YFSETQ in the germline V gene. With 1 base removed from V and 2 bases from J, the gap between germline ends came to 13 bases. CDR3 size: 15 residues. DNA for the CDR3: TGCGCCAGCAGCTTGCAGGACAGAGCTCCCTACGAGCAGTACTTC. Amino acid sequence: CASSLQDRAPYEQYF.

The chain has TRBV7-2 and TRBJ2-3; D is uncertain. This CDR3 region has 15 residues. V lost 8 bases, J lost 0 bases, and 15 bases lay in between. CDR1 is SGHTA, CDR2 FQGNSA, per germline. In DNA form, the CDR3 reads TGTGCCAGCCGACCGGCGGTAACTAGCACAGATACGCAGTATTTT. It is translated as CASRPAVTSTDTQYF. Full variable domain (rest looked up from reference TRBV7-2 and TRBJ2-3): GAGVSQSPSNKVTEKGKDVELRCDPISGHTALYWYRQSLGQGLEFLIYFQGNSAPDKSGLPSDRFSAERTGGSVSTLTIQRTQQEDSAVYLCASRPAVTSTDTQYFGPGTRLTVL.

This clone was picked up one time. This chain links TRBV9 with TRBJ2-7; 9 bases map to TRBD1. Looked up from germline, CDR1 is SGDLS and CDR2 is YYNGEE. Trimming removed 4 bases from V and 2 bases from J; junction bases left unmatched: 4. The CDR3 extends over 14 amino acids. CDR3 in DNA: TGTGCCAGCAGCCGACAGGGGGACGCCTACGAGCAGTACTTC. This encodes CASSRQGDAYEQYF.

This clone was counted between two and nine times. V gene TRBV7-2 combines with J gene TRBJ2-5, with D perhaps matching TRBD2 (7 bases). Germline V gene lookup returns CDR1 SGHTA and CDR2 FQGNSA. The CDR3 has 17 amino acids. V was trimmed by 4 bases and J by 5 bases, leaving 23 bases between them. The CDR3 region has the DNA TGTGCCAGCAGCTCGGTTCTTGGGAGGGGGTCTCGGGAGACCCAGTACTTC. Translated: CASSSVLGRGSRETQYF.

CDR3 amino acids: CASSLRPGINQPQHF. Written as DNA, the CDR3 is TGCGCCAGCAGCTTGAGGCCAGGAATCAATCAGCCCCAGCATTTT. V is TRBV5-1 and J is TRBJ1-5, with D uncertain. Per germline, CDR1 SGHRS and CDR2 YFSETQ. The CDR3 has 15 residues. V was shortened by 1 base and J by 3 bases, with 11 bases between the two germline ends.

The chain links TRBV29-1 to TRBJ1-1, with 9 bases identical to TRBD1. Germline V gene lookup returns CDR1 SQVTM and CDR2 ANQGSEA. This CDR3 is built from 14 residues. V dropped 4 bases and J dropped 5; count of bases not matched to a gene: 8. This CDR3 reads CSVGGGTGWTEAFF. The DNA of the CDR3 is TGCAGCGTTGGGGGTGGGACAGGGTGGACTGAAGCTTTCTTT.

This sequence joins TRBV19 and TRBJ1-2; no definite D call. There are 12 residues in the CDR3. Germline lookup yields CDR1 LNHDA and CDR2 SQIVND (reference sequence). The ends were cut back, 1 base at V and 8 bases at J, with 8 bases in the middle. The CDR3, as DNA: TGTGCCAGTAGTATAGCCGGTAAGGGCTACACCTTC. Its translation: CASSIAGKGYTF.

This chain's CDR3 is CASIQGANYGYTF. CDR3 bases: TGTGCCAGCATACAGGGGGCCAACTATGGCTACACCTTC. This chain uses TRBV19 with TRBJ1-2, with 9 bases aligning to TRBD1. Germline CDR1 is LNHDA and CDR2 is SQIVND (reference sequence). This CDR3 is 13 amino acids long. V gave up 9 bases and J gave up 2 bases; unmatched junction bases: 4. Supplemented by reference TRBV19 and TRBJ1-2, the full variable domain reads DGGITQSPKYLFRKEGQNVTLSCEQNLNHDAMYWYRQDPGQGLRLIYYSQIVNDFQKGDIAEGYSVSREKKESFPLTVTSAQKNPTAFYLCASIQGANYGYTFGSGTRLTVV.

The CDR3 protein is CASLTTGQGTYEQYF. CDR3 in DNA: TGTGCCAGCCTCACGACCGGACAGGGGACCTACGAGCAGTACTTC. The chain combines TRBV6-5 with TRBJ2-7, with 9 bases matching TRBD1. The CDR3 extends over 15 amino acids. Germline V lookup: CDR1 MNHEY, CDR2 SVGAGI. With 8 bases clipped from V and 2 bases from J, the junction kept 10 bases outside the gene matches.

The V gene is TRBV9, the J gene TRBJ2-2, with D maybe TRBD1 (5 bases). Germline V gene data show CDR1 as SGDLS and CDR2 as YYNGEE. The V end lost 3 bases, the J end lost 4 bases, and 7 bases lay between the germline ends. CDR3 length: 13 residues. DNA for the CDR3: TGTGCCAGCAGCGATAGGGGCACCGGGGAGCTGTTTTTT. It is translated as CASSDRGTGELFF.

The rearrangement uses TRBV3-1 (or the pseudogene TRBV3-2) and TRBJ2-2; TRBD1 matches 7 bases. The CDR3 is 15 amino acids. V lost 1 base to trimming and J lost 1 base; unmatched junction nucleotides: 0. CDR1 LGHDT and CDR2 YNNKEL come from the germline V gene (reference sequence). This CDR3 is CASSQGQGNTGELFF. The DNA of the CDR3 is TGTGCCAGCAGCCAAGGACAGGGGAACACCGGGGAGCTGTTTTTT.

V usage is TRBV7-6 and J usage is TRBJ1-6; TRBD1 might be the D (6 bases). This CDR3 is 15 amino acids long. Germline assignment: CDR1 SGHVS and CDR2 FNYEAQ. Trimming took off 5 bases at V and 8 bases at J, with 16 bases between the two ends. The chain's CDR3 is CASSAKTGLDSPLHF. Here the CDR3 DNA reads TGTGCCAGCAGCGCCAAAACAGGGTTGGATTCACCCCTCCACTTT.

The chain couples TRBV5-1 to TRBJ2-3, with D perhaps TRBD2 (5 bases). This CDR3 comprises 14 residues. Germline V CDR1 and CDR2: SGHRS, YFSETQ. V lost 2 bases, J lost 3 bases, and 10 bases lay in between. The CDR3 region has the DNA TGCGCCAGCAGCTTCGCTAGCCCTACAGATACGCAGTATTTT. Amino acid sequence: CASSFASPTDTQYF.

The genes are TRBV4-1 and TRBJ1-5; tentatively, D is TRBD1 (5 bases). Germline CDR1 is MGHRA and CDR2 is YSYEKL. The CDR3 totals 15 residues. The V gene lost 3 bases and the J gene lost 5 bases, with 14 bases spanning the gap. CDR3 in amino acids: CASSQPDRTHQPQHF. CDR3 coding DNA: TGCGCCAGCAGCCAGCCCGACAGAACCCATCAGCCCCAGCATTTT.